This T cell receptor beta chain was found in a study of blood T cell repertoires in COVID-19. Libraries were prepared by immunoSEQ multiplex PCR; TCRdb keeps only in-frame clonotypes and omits some of them. The table shows about 150,000 clones, with roughly four fifths occurring only once. The sample comprised peripheral blood. The source of this sequence is an elderly man with acute or convalescent COVID-19.

The CDR3 protein is CASSPGTGGMNTEAFF. CDR3 sequence (DNA): TGTGCCAGCTCACCAGGGACAGGGGGCATGAACACTGAAGCTTTCTTT. J is TRBJ1-1 and V is TRBV18; 12 bases agree with TRBD1. The CDR3 is made up of 16 amino acids. Unmatched junction bases numbered 1, after V lost 2 bases and J lost 0 bases. The germline V gene encodes CDR1 KGHSH and CDR2 LQKENI.